One and the same sample provided the 2 T cell receptor beta chains below, sequenced in a study of cytomegalovirus exposure and HLA in healthy donors. The primer mix had 60 Vbeta and 13 Jbeta primers. Repertoires were generated with immunoSEQ multiplex PCR, while TCRdb's copy carries only in-frame clones and drops some. The sample shows fewer than 300,000 clones, 70% to 90% of them seen only once. Sequenced material: PBMCs. Source of these receptors: a man aged 35 to 55 in good health and CMV-seropositive.

The chain uses TRBV10-1 and TRBJ1-5; no firm D call. The CDR3 runs 12 residues. Germline-derived CDR1 and CDR2 are WNHNN and SYGVQD (reference sequence). Trimming removed 0 bases at V and 9 bases at J, with 6 bases between. The CDR3 DNA follows: TGCGCCAGCAGTGAGTCAGCCGGGCCCCAGCATTTT. Residues: CASSESAGPQHF.

V usage is TRBV7-3 and J usage is TRBJ2-1; TRBD1 agrees at 7 bases. V gave up 6 bases and J gave up 6 bases; unmatched junction bases: 17. In germline, CDR1 is SGHTA, CDR2 FQGTGA. CDR3 length: 17 residues. Here the CDR3 DNA reads TGTGCCAGCAGTCGGGACAGTTACTCTATAGTGGGCAATGAGCAGTTCTTC. Its protein is CASSRDSYSIVGNEQFF.